The 5 T cell receptor beta chains presented below share a single source sample, sequenced in a study of blood T cell repertoires in COVID-19. Clones were read by immunoSEQ multiplex PCR, and TCRdb kept only the in-frame ones, dropping some. This table holds about 200,000 clones, approximately 87% found once. Sample: peripheral blood. Receptors originate from a woman in her sixties or seventies with acute or convalescent COVID-19.

This chain joins TRBV28 and TRBJ1-2; the D gene is possibly TRBD1 (6 bases). This CDR3 contains 16 residues. V was trimmed by 5 bases and J by 3 bases, leaving 19 bases between them. Germline V gene lookup returns CDR1 MDHEN and CDR2 SYDVKM. In nucleotides, the CDR3 is TGTGCCAGCAGTCCGCTGGGGAAAAAGGGGGACTATGGCTACACCTTC. Protein product: CASSPLGKKGDYGYTF.

This clone came up a few times. The J gene is TRBJ2-1, the V gene TRBV6-4; 11 nucleotides agree with TRBD2. The junction had 4 bases not matched to a gene; V was cut back by 3 bases and J by 6 bases. CDR1 is MRHNA, CDR2 SNTAGT, per germline. CDR3 size: 15 residues. The CDR3 sequence is CASSDSGGAFNEQFF. In nucleotides, the CDR3 is TGTGCCAGCAGTGATAGCGGGGGGGCCTTCAATGAGCAGTTCTTC.

This clone was found once. The chain combines TRBV5-1 with TRBJ1-2, with D possibly matching TRBD1 (6 bases). Looked up from germline, CDR1 is SGHRS and CDR2 is YFSETQ. CDR3 length equals 14 residues. Trimming took 2 bases from V and 2 from J, leaving 10 bases between them. CDR3 DNA sequence: TGCGCCAGCAGCTTCCAAACAGGGAACTATGGCTACACCTTC. Translation gives CASSFQTGNYGYTF.

The chain links TRBV2 to TRBJ2-2, with 8 nucleotides matching TRBD2. V shed 5 bases, J shed 4 bases, and the junction held 12 bases outside the gene matches. Looked up from germline, CDR1 is SNHLY and CDR2 is FYNNEI. The CDR3 runs to 17 residues. The CDR3, as DNA: TGTGCCAGCAGTTATTACCCCGCGGGGGGTAGCACCGGGGAGCTGTTTTTT. It translates to CASSYYPAGGSTGELFF.

V usage is TRBV9 and J usage is TRBJ1-6, with 10 bases matching TRBD1. Germline trimming cut 0 bases from V and 10 bases from J; bases unmatched to any gene: 7. The CDR3 has 16 amino acids. The germline V gene encodes CDR1 SGDLS and CDR2 YYNGEE. CDR3 loop: CASSVEGTGAWSPLHF. CDR3 nucleotide sequence: TGTGCCAGCAGCGTAGAGGGGACAGGGGCATGGTCACCCCTCCACTTT.